This T cell receptor (beta chain) comes out of a study of T cells after yellow fever vaccination. Notes on the study in general: Clonotypes shared by both compartments, CD4 and CD8, made up a small share. When the response was secondary, it was weaker but reached its peak faster, day 5 versus 15.

This CDR3 contains 15 residues. Trimming removed 3 bases at V and 2 bases at J, with 12 bases between. Germline V CDR1 and CDR2: MNHNS, SASEGT. TCRdb ran MiXCR on the 5' RACE reads and lists one entry per CDR3 protein. The sample has about 340,000 distinct CDR3 sequences, about 9.5% seen once; the top ten hold 15% to 20%. Ten or more counts support this clonotype. What it binds is not known. The receptor was isolated from a man aged 18 to 30 who received the YFV17D yellow fever vaccine. Sequencing was performed on PBMCs, taken on the day of the first yellow fever vaccination. This rearrangement joins TRBV6-1 to TRBJ2-3; weak D call: TRBD1 (6 bases). As DNA, the CDR3 is TGTGCCAGCAGTGACCCGGACAGCTACACAGATACGCAGTATTTT. Its protein is CASSDPDSYTDTQYF.